This T cell receptor (beta chain) was sequenced in a study of blood T cell repertoires in COVID-19. Study background: The origin of the acute and convalescent COVID-19 samples was the United States, Italy and Spain. The analysed material was cDNA or gDNA that came from T cells, B-cell-depleted T cells, or PBMCs.

This clone has a single count. Original processing notes: Researchers report that nucleated cell counts were estimated from reference gene primer amplification. Here immunoSEQ multiplex PCR was the method, and the copy in TCRdb shows in-frame clones only, minus some. Clone size and V and J calls were adopted from that table, with D and trimming inferred from the DNA. The sample lists about 38,000 clones, 80% to 85% occurring once. V was pared by 11 bases and J by 0 bases, with 10 bases between. Looked up from germline, CDR1 is KGHSH and CDR2 is LQKENI. This CDR3 contains 13 residues. The specimen sequenced was peripheral blood. The source is a man between 60 and 70 years old with COVID-19, enrolled during active disease. This chain uses TRBV18 with TRBJ2-2; possible D gene TRBD1, 6 bases. The CDR3 is CAGGRTNTGELFF. The CDR3 bases are TGTGCCGGGGGCCGTACGAACACCGGGGAGCTGTTTTTT.